This T cell receptor (beta chain) was identified during a study of CD8 T cells in Susac syndrome. Germline CDR1 and CDR2: SGHNT and YYREEE (reference sequence). V was clipped by 5 bases and J by 0 bases; unmatched bases: 9. The CDR3 totals 16 residues. Reverse transcription of 0.5 to 1 ug RNA was performed with random hexamers. TCRdb re-called the immunoSEQ multiplex PCR reads through MiXCR, storing one row per CDR3 protein. The sample consists of about 140,000 distinct CDR3 sequences, 95% of them appearing once. The rearrangement uses TRBV5-4 and TRBJ2-7; 9 bases fit TRBD1. Sequences were obtained from CD4+ T cells from PBMCs. The clonotype was recovered from a human donor with Susac syndrome. DNA for the CDR3: TGTGCCAGCAGTTCCACCGGGACAGGGAGCTCCTACGAGCAGTACTTC. It translates to CASSSTGTGSSYEQYF.